The 30 T cell receptor beta chains reported below all come from one sample, sequenced in a study of blood T cell repertoires in COVID-19 (dated by TCRdb to the early 2020s). Libraries came from the immunoSEQ multiplex PCR assay. TCRdb took this table from immuneACCESS and kept in-frame rearrangements with V and J called. Such tables lack part of the clones; where checked against another copy, unresolved V genes explain under half of the gap, and the rest is unexplained. The sample table records some 340,000 clones; about four fifths of these occur just once. The ten largest make up around 3% of the sample. Sequencing was performed on peripheral blood. All receptors come from a man aged 25 to 40 with active or convalescent COVID-19.

The chain links TRBV6-1 to TRBJ2-7; possibly TRBD1 for D (6 bases). Germline assignment: CDR1 MNHNS and CDR2 SASEGT. V was trimmed by 2 bases and J by 3 bases, leaving 14 bases between them. The CDR3 is 15 residues long. The CDR3 loop reads CASSENPLGGYEQYF. The CDR3, as DNA: TGTGCCAGCAGTGAAAATCCCCTAGGGGGCTACGAGCAGTACTTC.

The chain combines TRBV25-1 with TRBJ2-1; 7 nucleotides agree with TRBD2. Germline CDR1 is MGHDK and CDR2 is SYGVNS. CDR3 length equals 13 residues. Germline trimming cut 2 bases from V and 15 bases from J; bases unmatched to any gene: 10. As DNA, the CDR3 is TGTGCCAGCAGTGAAGGTGGGGCGGGACTATTGTTCTTC. Encoded protein: CASSEGGAGLLFF.

The rearrangement joins TRBV14 to TRBJ1-1; weak D call: TRBD1 (5 bases). V gave up 5 bases and J gave up 3 bases, with 10 bases separating them. Germline values: CDR1 SGHDN, CDR2 FVKESK. The CDR3 length is 13 residues. CDR3 DNA: TGTGCCAGCAGCAAACAGGATCACACTGAAGCTTTCTTT. This gives the protein CASSKQDHTEAFF.

The V and J genes are TRBV19 and TRBJ1-5; tentatively, D is TRBD1 (6 bases). Germline CDR1 reads LNHDA; CDR2 reads SQIVND (reference sequence). Trimming stripped 3 bases from V and 4 bases from J, with 10 bases between. The CDR3 runs to 14 residues. CDR3 loop: CASSMRGSNQPQHF. The CDR3 DNA reads as TGTGCCAGTAGTATGAGGGGGTCTAATCAGCCCCAGCATTTT.

CDR3 loop: CSVQVSYEQYF. CDR3 in DNA: TGCAGCGTCCAGGTCTCCTACGAGCAGTACTTC. The J gene is TRBJ2-7, the V gene TRBV29-1, with D unclear. The length of the CDR3 is 11 residues. Germline V lookup: CDR1 SQVTM, CDR2 ANQGSEA. V lost 6 bases to trimming and J lost 0 bases, with 6 bases between them.

The chain carries TRBV30 and TRBJ2-3, with a possible D match to TRBD2 (6 bases). CDR1 is GTSNPN and CDR2 is SVGIG in the germline V gene (reference sequence). Deletions cut 0 bases from V and 6 bases from J, with 37 bases between. The CDR3 has 22 residues. The CDR3 region has the DNA TGTGCCTGGAGTGTACCTCCGGTACCAGGAGAACCGTCGGAGGGCCGGGGCGATACGCAGTATTTT. It translates to CAWSVPPVPGEPSEGRGDTQYF.

This clone was found once. The chain joins TRBV11-2 to TRBJ2-1, with D perhaps matching TRBD2 (6 bases). The V end lost 5 bases, the J end lost 4 bases, and 18 bases lay between the germline ends. Germline V CDR1 and CDR2: SGHAT, FQNNGV. CDR3 length: 16 amino acids. Here the CDR3 DNA reads TGTGCCAGCAGCACGTACGCGGGACGGACTTACAATGAGCAGTTCTTC. As protein: CASSTYAGRTYNEQFF.

This chain connects TRBV19 to TRBJ2-4; maybe TRBD2 (5 bases). The V gene's germline CDR1 is LNHDA and CDR2 SQIVND (reference sequence). The CDR3 totals 13 residues. Trimming stripped 4 bases from V and 9 bases from J, with 13 bases between. The CDR3 bases are TGTGCCAGTAGTACCCGGGGTCAAATCATTCAGTACTTC. It translates to CASSTRGQIIQYF. Drawing the rest from reference TRBV19 and TRBJ2-4, the complete variable domain is DGGITQSPKYLFRKEGQNVTLSCEQNLNHDAMYWYRQDPGQGLRLIYYSQIVNDFQKGDIAEGYSVSREKKESFPLTVTSAQKNPTAFYLCASSTRGQIIQYFGAGTRLSVL.

The chain recombines TRBV6-2 or TRBV6-3 with TRBJ2-7, with 7 nucleotides matching TRBD1. Germline CDR1 is MNHEY and CDR2 is SVGEGT. This CDR3 has 15 residues. V lost 4 bases and J lost 0; bases outside the gene matches: 6. In nucleotides, the CDR3 is TGTGCCAGCAGTTGGGGACAGCGGAGCTCCTACGAGCAGTACTTC. Residues: CASSWGQRSSYEQYF.

This clone appeared once. V usage is TRBV11-2 and J usage is TRBJ2-1; D remains unclear. This CDR3 is 12 amino acids long. CDR1 and CDR2 (germline): SGHAT, FQNNGV. Trimming took 2 bases from V and 9 from J, leaving 8 bases between them. Here the CDR3 DNA reads TGTGCCAGCAGCTTATCTCGGAGTGAGCAGTTCTTC. It specifies CASSLSRSEQFF.

J is TRBJ1-5 and V is TRBV6-2 or TRBV6-3; TRBD1 matches 10 bases. V lost 4 bases and J lost 0; bases outside the gene matches: 9. CDR3 length: 18 amino acids. The germline V gene has CDR1 MNHEY and CDR2 SVGEGT. In DNA form, the CDR3 reads TGTGCCAGCAGTTCCGGGACAGGGGTTTCGGTTAGCAATCAGCCCCAGCATTTT. Encoded protein: CASSSGTGVSVSNQPQHF.

The rearrangement joins TRBV19 to TRBJ1-6, with 8 bases fitting TRBD1. The CDR3 has 16 amino acids. V lost 5 bases and J lost 10; bases outside the gene matches: 13. The germline V gene has CDR1 LNHDA and CDR2 SQIVND (reference sequence). CDR3 residues: CASSLDRVRGGSPLHF. The CDR3 DNA reads as TGTGCCAGTAGTTTGGACAGGGTTCGGGGTGGGTCACCCCTCCACTTT.

J is TRBJ1-4 and V is TRBV5-1, with 9 bases aligning to TRBD1. The CDR3 is 15 residues long. The V and J ends lost 4 bases and 6 bases, in that order; junction bases with no gene match: 7. Germline CDR1 is SGHRS and CDR2 is YFSETQ. In DNA form, the CDR3 reads TGCGCCAGCAGCGTCGGACAGGGGTTAGATGAAAAACTGTTTTTT. This gives the protein CASSVGQGLDEKLFF. Together with reference TRBV5-1 and TRBJ1-4, the CDR3 gives the full variable domain: KAGVTQTPRYLIKTRGQQVTLSCSPISGHRSVSWYQQTPGQGLQFLFEYFSETQRNKGNFPGRFSGRQFSNSRSEMNVSTLELGDSALYLCASSVGQGLDEKLFFGSGTQLSVL.

V and J are TRBV7-2 and TRBJ1-4, with D possibly being TRBD1 (5 bases). The CDR3 is 16 amino acids. Germline V CDR1 and CDR2: SGHTA, FQGNSA. Trimming took off 5 bases at V and 4 bases at J, with 17 bases between the two ends. The CDR3 sequence is CASSLTWGGDNEKLFF. The CDR3 bases are TGTGCCAGCAGCCTCACATGGGGGGGGGATAATGAAAAACTGTTTTTT.

The chain carries TRBV28 and TRBJ1-5; a weak D match, TRBD1 (6 bases). With 9 bases removed from V and 0 bases from J, the gap between germline ends came to 15 bases. The CDR3 extends over 15 amino acids. From germline, CDR1 is MDHEN and CDR2 SYDVKM. As DNA, the CDR3 is TGTGCCAGTTATGTCGGACAGTCTAGCAATCAGCCCCAGCATTTT. Protein: CASYVGQSSNQPQHF.

This clone appeared a few times. The chain has TRBV5-1 and TRBJ1-2, with 10 nucleotides matching TRBD1. The CDR3 is 17 residues long. Trimming cost V 1 base and J 6 bases; bases outside gene matches: 12. Germline V gives CDR1 SGHRS, CDR2 YFSETQ. The CDR3 DNA is TGCGCCAGCAGCTTGCGGACAGGGGGACCGACAAGGGATGGCTACACCTTC. Encoded protein: CASSLRTGGPTRDGYTF.

The genes are TRBV7-9 and TRBJ1-1, with D unresolved. This CDR3 has 14 amino acids. Germline V gene sequence: CDR1 SEHNR, CDR2 FQNEAQ (reference sequence). V dropped 4 bases and J dropped 1 base, with 10 bases sitting between them. CDR3 in amino acids: CASSSRQQNTEAFF. In nucleotides, the CDR3 is TGTGCCAGCAGCTCCCGACAACAGAACACTGAAGCTTTCTTT.

The rearrangement links TRBV6-5 to TRBJ1-5, with D hard to call. This CDR3 has 13 residues. CDR1 is MNHEY, CDR2 SVGAGI, per germline. With 8 bases removed from V and 6 bases from J, the gap between germline ends came to 14 bases. The CDR3 here is CASRGHMGQPQHF. The CDR3 DNA is TGTGCCAGCCGCGGCCATATGGGTCAGCCCCAGCATTTT.

The V gene is TRBV5-4, the J gene TRBJ2-3, with 7 nucleotides matching TRBD1. V was clipped by 4 bases and J by 3 bases; unmatched bases: 2. The CDR3 sequence is 13 residues long. Germline V gives CDR1 SGHNT, CDR2 YYREEE (reference sequence). The CDR3 DNA reads TGTGCCAGCAGCCCGGACAGGACAGATACGCAGTATTTT. This gives the protein CASSPDRTDTQYF. Looking up the rest from reference TRBV5-4 and TRBJ2-3 gives the full variable domain: ETGVTQSPTHLIKTRGQQVTLRCSSQSGHNTVSWYQQALGQGPQFIFQYYREEENGRGNFPPRFSGLQFPNYSSELNVNALELDDSALYLCASSPDRTDTQYFGPGTRLTVL.

The V and J genes are TRBV24-1 and TRBJ2-2; D is undetermined. This CDR3 has 16 amino acids. V lost 4 bases, J lost 6 bases, and 17 bases lay in between. Germline-derived CDR1 and CDR2 are KGHDR and SFDVKD. CDR3 protein: CATSDPRVGQAGELFF. The CDR3 coding sequence is TGTGCCACCAGTGACCCCCGTGTGGGCCAGGCCGGGGAGCTGTTTTTT.

The chain is built from TRBV11-2 and TRBJ2-7; D unclear. The CDR3 runs 13 residues. Germline V lookup: CDR1 SGHAT, CDR2 FQNNGV. V was clipped by 1 base and J by 8 bases, with 12 bases between them. The CDR3 nucleotides are TGTGCCAGCAGCTTAGGAGGCGAAACGAAGCAGTACTTC. This codes for CASSLGGETKQYF. Complete variable domain (other parts from reference TRBV11-2 and TRBJ2-7): EAGVAQSPRYKIIEKRQSVAFWCNPISGHATLYWYQQILGQGPKLLIQFQNNGVVDDSQLPKDRFSAERLKGVDSTLKIQPAKLEDSAVYLCASSLGGETKQYFGPGTRLTVT.

The chain is built from TRBV15 and TRBJ1-6; D gene unclear. Looked up from germline, CDR1 is LNHNV and CDR2 is YYDKDF (reference sequence). The CDR3 totals 16 residues. V lost 0 bases and J lost 7, with 13 bases in between. DNA of the CDR3: TGTGCCACCAGCAGAGATCTCTCGGGGATCAATTCACCCCTCCACTTT. This encodes CATSRDLSGINSPLHF.

This clone was seen only once. The J gene is TRBJ2-1, the V gene TRBV6-2 or TRBV6-3; TRBD2 agrees at 10 bases. V dropped 7 bases and J dropped 10; count of bases not matched to a gene: 10. Germline-derived CDR1 and CDR2 are MNHEY and SVGEGT. This CDR3 spans 14 amino acids. The CDR3 DNA sequence: TGTGCCAGCACCCCTAGCGGGAGAAGAGGAGAGCAGTTCTTC. Protein: CASTPSGRRGEQFF.

The genes are TRBV7-9 and TRBJ2-3, with D possibly matching TRBD1 (6 bases). Between the trimmed V and J ends, which lost 2 bases and 1 base, there was a span of 10 bases. Germline lookup yields CDR1 SEHNR and CDR2 FQNEAQ (reference sequence). The CDR3 runs to 15 residues. The CDR3 loop reads CASSLTGTRTDTQYF. CDR3 sequence (DNA): TGTGCCAGCAGCTTAACCGGGACACGCACAGATACGCAGTATTTT. The variable domain in full, completed from reference TRBV7-9 and TRBJ2-3, reads DTGVSQNPRHKITKRGQNVTFRCDPISEHNRLYWYRQTLGQGPEFLTYFQNEAQLEKSRLLSDRFSAERPKGSFSTLEIQRTEQGDSAMYLCASSLTGTRTDTQYFGPGTRLTVL.

For the CDR3, the DNA is TGTGCCAGCAGCCAAGATGGAACAGGTAGGCGGCCAGCCTATGGCTACACCTTC. Protein product: CASSQDGTGRRPAYGYTF. The chain uses TRBV14 and TRBJ1-2, with D tentatively TRBD1 (5 bases). CDR1 is SGHDN and CDR2 is FVKESK in the germline V gene. There are 18 residues in the CDR3. Trimming took 0 bases from V and 4 from J, leaving 21 bases between them.

This clone was found a few times. The rearrangement links TRBV3-1 (or the pseudogene TRBV3-2) to TRBJ1-6, with D possibly being TRBD1 (5 bases). This CDR3 spans 16 amino acids. V dropped 0 bases and J dropped 8 bases, with 14 bases sitting between them. Per germline, CDR1 LGHDT and CDR2 YNNKEL (reference sequence). CDR3 protein: CASSQEAGMHDSPLHF. The CDR3 DNA sequence: TGTGCCAGCAGCCAAGAGGCAGGGATGCACGATTCACCCCTCCACTTT.

This clone was seen once. This chain joins TRBV9 and TRBJ1-6; TRBD1 matches 8 bases. CDR3 length equals 15 residues. V shed 3 bases, J shed 7 bases, and the junction held 6 bases outside the gene matches. Per germline, CDR1 SGDLS and CDR2 YYNGEE. CDR3 sequence: CASSGRDRPNSPLHF. CDR3 coding DNA: TGTGCCAGCAGCGGCCGGGACAGGCCCAATTCACCCCTCCACTTT.

This chain joins TRBV19 and TRBJ2-3, with 9 bases fitting TRBD2. The length of the CDR3 is 14 residues. CDR1 is LNHDA, CDR2 SQIVND, per germline (reference sequence). The V segment lost 3 bases and the J segment 7 bases; nucleotides outside the gene matches: 5. The CDR3 DNA follows: TGTGCCAGTAGTATTGGCGGGGGGGCGCATACGCAGTATTTT. Translation: CASSIGGGAHTQYF. Using reference TRBV19 and TRBJ2-3 for the parts outside the CDR3, the full variable domain is DGGITQSPKYLFRKEGQNVTLSCEQNLNHDAMYWYRQDPGQGLRLIYYSQIVNDFQKGDIAEGYSVSREKKESFPLTVTSAQKNPTAFYLCASSIGGGAHTQYFGPGTRLTVL.

This clone was picked up a small number of times. V is TRBV21-1 and J is TRBJ1-1; the table's D call of TRBD1 was not tested on the DNA. TRBV21-1 is classified as a pseudogene. The CDR3 has 16 amino acids. CDR3 protein: CASSLRDREYDTEAFF. In DNA, the CDR3 is TGTGCCAGCAGCTTACGAGACAGGGAATATGACACTGAAGCTTTCTTT.

The chain couples TRBV24-1 to TRBJ1-1, with TRBD1 matching over 12 bases. Germline V gene sequence: CDR1 KGHDR, CDR2 SFDVKD. After removal of 9 bases from V and 5 bases from J, the junction contained 15 bases not matched to a gene. This CDR3 is built from 17 residues. The CDR3 region has the DNA TGTGCCACCTCCCCGGGACAGGGGGCAAAAGGGTATACTGAAGCTTTCTTT. Its translation is CATSPGQGAKGYTEAFF.